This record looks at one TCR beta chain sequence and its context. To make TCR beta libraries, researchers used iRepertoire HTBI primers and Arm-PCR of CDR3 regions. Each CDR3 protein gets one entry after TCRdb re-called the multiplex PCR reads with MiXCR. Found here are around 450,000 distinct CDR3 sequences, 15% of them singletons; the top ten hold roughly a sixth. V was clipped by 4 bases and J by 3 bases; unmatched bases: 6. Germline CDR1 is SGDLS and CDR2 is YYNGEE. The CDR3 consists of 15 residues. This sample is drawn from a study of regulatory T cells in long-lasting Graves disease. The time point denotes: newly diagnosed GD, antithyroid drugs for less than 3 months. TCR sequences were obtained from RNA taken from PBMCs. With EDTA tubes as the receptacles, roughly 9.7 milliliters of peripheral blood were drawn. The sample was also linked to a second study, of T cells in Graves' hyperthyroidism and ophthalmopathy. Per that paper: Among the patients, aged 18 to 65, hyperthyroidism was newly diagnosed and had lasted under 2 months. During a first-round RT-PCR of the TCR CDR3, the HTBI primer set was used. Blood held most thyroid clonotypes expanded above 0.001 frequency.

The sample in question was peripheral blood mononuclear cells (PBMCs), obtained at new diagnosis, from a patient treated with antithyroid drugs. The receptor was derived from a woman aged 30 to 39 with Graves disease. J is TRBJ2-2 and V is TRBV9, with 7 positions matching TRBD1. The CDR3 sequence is CASSPRDSHTGELFF. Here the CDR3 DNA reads TGTGCCAGCAGCCCCCGGGACAGCCACACCGGGGAGCTGTTTTTT. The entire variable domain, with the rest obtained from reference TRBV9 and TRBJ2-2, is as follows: DSGVTQTPKHLITATGQRVTLRCSPRSGDLSVYWYQQSLDQGLQFLIQYYNGEERAKGNILERFSAQQFPDLHSELNLSSLELGDSALYFCASSPRDSHTGELFFGEGSRLTVL.